The 4 T cell receptor beta chains below all came from one sample that was sequenced in a study of T cells in Graves' hyperthyroidism and ophthalmopathy. TCR beta CDR3 regions were amplified from RNA transcripts. A first-round RT-PCR of the TCR CDR3 used the HTBI primer set. TCRdb analysed the multiplex PCR reads with MiXCR anew, one entry per CDR3 protein. Altogether about 410,000 distinct CDR3 sequences are present, more than 14% being singletons, with the ten largest covering about 18%. The sequencing input was blood. The receptors stem from a woman aged 30 to 39 with Graves' ophthalmopathy.

This clonotype was seen ten or more times. The J gene is TRBJ2-5, the V gene TRBV20-1; 12 bases are a match to TRBD1. CDR1 and CDR2 (germline): DFQATT, SNEGSKA (reference sequence). After removal of 3 bases from V and 5 bases from J, the junction contained 16 bases not matched to a gene. This CDR3 contains 18 residues. The CDR3: CSASSSGTGGVRWETQYF. The CDR3 DNA reads TGCAGTGCTAGTTCCTCCGGGACAGGGGGCGTGCGGTGGGAGACCCAGTACTTC.

Many counts were recorded for this clonotype. This chain uses TRBV30 with TRBJ2-3; D possibly corresponds to TRBD1 (5 bases). The germline V gene encodes CDR1 GTSNPN and CDR2 SVGIG (reference sequence). The CDR3 has 14 residues. V gave up 2 bases and J gave up 1 base, with 10 bases separating them. The CDR3 loop reads CAWSPGMGTDTQYF. The CDR3 region has the DNA TGTGCCTGGAGTCCAGGGATGGGCACAGATACGCAGTATTTT. The full variable domain, in which reference TRBV30 and TRBJ2-3 provide the parts outside the CDR3, is SQTIHQWPATLVQPVGSPLSLECTVEGTSNPNLYWYRQAAGRGLQLLFYSVGIGQISSEVPQNLSASRPQDRQFILSSKKLLLSDSGFYLCAWSPGMGTDTQYFGPGTRLTVL.

Many counts were recorded for this clonotype. V usage is TRBV2 and J usage is TRBJ1-5, with TRBD1 matching over 7 bases. In germline, CDR1 is SNHLY, CDR2 FYNNEI. The CDR3 has 14 amino acids. Germline trimming cut 4 bases from V and 4 bases from J; bases unmatched to any gene: 4. The CDR3 DNA follows: TGTGCCAGCAGTGGATACAGGGGTAATCAGCCCCAGCATTTT. As protein: CASSGYRGNQPQHF.

This clonotype has only a few counts. The V gene is TRBV10-3, the J gene TRBJ1-1; D not certain. Between the trimmed V and J ends, which lost 0 bases and 7 bases, there was a span of 12 bases. CDR1 ENHRY and CDR2 SYGVKD come from the germline V gene. This CDR3 has 14 amino acids. CDR3 bases: TGTGCCATCAGTGAGTCCGATCTTACAGTTGAAGCTTTCTTT. Its translation is CAISESDLTVEAFF.